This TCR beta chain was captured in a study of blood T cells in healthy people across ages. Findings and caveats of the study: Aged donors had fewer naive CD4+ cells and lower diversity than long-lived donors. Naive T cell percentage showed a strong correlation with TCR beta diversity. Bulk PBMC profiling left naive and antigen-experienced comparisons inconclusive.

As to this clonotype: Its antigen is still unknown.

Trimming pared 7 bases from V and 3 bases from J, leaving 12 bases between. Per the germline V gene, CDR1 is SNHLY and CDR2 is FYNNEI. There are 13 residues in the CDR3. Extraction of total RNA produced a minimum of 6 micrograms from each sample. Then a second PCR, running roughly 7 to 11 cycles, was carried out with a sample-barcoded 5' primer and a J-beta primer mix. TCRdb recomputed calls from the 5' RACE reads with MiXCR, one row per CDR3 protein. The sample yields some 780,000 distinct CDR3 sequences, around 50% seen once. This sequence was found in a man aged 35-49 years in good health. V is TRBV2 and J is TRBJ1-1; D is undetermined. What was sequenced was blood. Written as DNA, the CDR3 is TGTGCCAGCACCTCCACCCTCGACACTGAAGCTTTCTTT. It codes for CASTSTLDTEAFF.